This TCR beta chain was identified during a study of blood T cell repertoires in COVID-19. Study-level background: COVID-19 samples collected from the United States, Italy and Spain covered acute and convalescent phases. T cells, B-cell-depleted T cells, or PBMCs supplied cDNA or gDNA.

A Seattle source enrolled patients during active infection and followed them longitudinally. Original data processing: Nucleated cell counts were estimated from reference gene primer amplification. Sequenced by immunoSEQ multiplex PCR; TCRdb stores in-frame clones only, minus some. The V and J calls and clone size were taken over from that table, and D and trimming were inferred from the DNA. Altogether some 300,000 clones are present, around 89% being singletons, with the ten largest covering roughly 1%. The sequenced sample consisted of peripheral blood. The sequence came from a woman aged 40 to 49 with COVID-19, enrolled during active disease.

Here the CDR3 reads CASSSNLGGTGNQPQHF. Written as DNA, the CDR3 is TGTGCCAGCAGCTCGAACCTCGGGGGTACGGGCAATCAGCCCCAGCATTTT. The rearrangement links TRBV5-6 to TRBJ1-5; D is possibly TRBD1 (5 bases). Germline V CDR1 and CDR2: SGHDT, YYEEEE. The CDR3 covers 17 residues. Trimming left V 3 bases short and J 2 bases short, with 18 bases between.